This TCR beta chain was found in a study of T cells in Graves' hyperthyroidism and ophthalmopathy. Background on the study: Initial diagnosis, before any treatment, was when peripheral blood was collected. Whole-study findings and limits: The model predicted ophthalmopathy a median approximately six months before onset.

This clonotype has a count of ten or more. Antigen: not known. TCR beta CDR3 region amplification was performed from RNA transcripts. In the first-round RT-PCR of the TCR CDR3, the HTBI primer set was used. TCRdb redid the calling of the multiplex PCR reads with MiXCR, one entry per CDR3 protein. The table has under 550,000 distinct CDR3 sequences, about 20% seen once. Enrolled ophthalmopathy patients presented with a Clinical Activity Score of at least 3, a NOSPECS grade of at least 4, and disease duration under 3 months. This CDR3 comprises 14 residues. V shed 4 bases and J 7 bases; nucleotides not matched to a gene: 6. Germline values: CDR1 MNHNS, CDR2 SASEGT.

This clonotype originated in a man aged 40-49 years with Graves' ophthalmopathy. Specimen: blood. V usage is TRBV6-1 and J usage is TRBJ1-1; 10 bases map to TRBD1. The DNA for the CDR3 is TGTGCCAGCAGTGGACAGGGGGCGCTGAATGAAGCTTTCTTT. Translated: CASSGQGALNEAFF.